These T cell receptor beta chains were read from a single sample in a study of blood T cell repertoires in COVID-19. Sequencing used immunoSEQ multiplex PCR; TCRdb keeps in-frame clones, though not all of them. The repertoire holds hundreds of thousands of clones, with 80% to 90% as singletons. The specimen was PBMCs or T cells enriched from blood (not recorded which). The source is a man aged 30 to 45 who had recovered from COVID-19. CDR3s include the opening cysteine and the closing phenylalanine or tryptophan. Fields, in order: D gene, J gene, clone size, V gene, CDR3 DNA, CDR3 protein. D genes are given only for firm matches. The size field is filled for only some rows; it gives once, few, many or a size class.

D gene: TRBD2; J gene: TRBJ2-7; clone size: -; V gene: TRBV25-1; CDR3 DNA: TGTGCCAGCAGTCAATTTAGCGGGAGCGCCGGTTACGAGCAGTACTTC; CDR3 protein: CASSQFSGSAGYEQYF
D gene: -; J gene: TRBJ2-2; clone size: -; V gene: TRBV27; CDR3 DNA: TGTGCCAGCCTAGATAGTCCGGCGACCGGGATCGGGGAGCTGTTTTTT; CDR3 protein: CASLDSPATGIGELFF
D gene: -; J gene: TRBJ2-2; clone size: -; V gene: TRBV5-6; CDR3 DNA: TGTGCCAGCAGCTTCTATGCCGGGGAGCTGTTTTTT; CDR3 protein: CASSFYAGELFF
D gene: TRBD2; J gene: TRBJ2-3; clone size: -; V gene: TRBV5-1; CDR3 DNA: TGCGCCAGCAGCTTGGGGGCAGCGGGAATCACAGATACGCAGTATTTT; CDR3 protein: CASSLGAAGITDTQYF
D gene: TRBD1; J gene: TRBJ2-7; clone size: -; V gene: TRBV5-4; CDR3 DNA: TGTGCCAGCAGTTCGGACAGGGCCTACGAGCAGTACTTC; CDR3 protein: CASSSDRAYEQYF
D gene: TRBD1; J gene: TRBJ2-7; clone size: -; V gene: TRBV28; CDR3 DNA: TGTGCCAGCAGTTTTTGGGACAGGTCCCCCGAGCAGTACTTC; CDR3 protein: CASSFWDRSPEQYF
D gene: TRBD2; J gene: TRBJ2-2; clone size: -; V gene: TRBV4-2; CDR3 DNA: TGTGCCAGCAGCCAAGATGGGCTAGCGGGAGGTGGGGAGCTGTTTTTT; CDR3 protein: CASSQDGLAGGGELFF
D gene: -; J gene: TRBJ2-5; clone size: few; V gene: TRBV7-2; CDR3 DNA: TGTGCCAGCAGCTTAGTCCCGGGGGAGACCCAGTACTTC; CDR3 protein: CASSLVPGETQYF
D gene: TRBD1; J gene: TRBJ2-2; clone size: -; V gene: TRBV14; CDR3 DNA: TGTGCCAGCAGCTCCAGAAGGTGGACAGGGACGAACACCGGGGAGCTGTTTTTT; CDR3 protein: CASSSRRWTGTNTGELFF
D gene: -; J gene: TRBJ2-7; clone size: -; V gene: TRBV9; CDR3 DNA: TGTGCCAGCAGCCCCAGGGGGGAATTTGGCGAGCAGTACTTC; CDR3 protein: CASSPRGEFGEQYF
D gene: TRBD1; J gene: TRBJ2-2; clone size: once; V gene: TRBV12-5; CDR3 DNA: TGTGCTAGTGGTTTGGTACTGGGACAGGTAGTGTCCGGGGAGCTGTTTTTT; CDR3 protein: CASGLVLGQVVSGELFF
D gene: -; J gene: TRBJ1-2; clone size: few; V gene: TRBV27; CDR3 DNA: TGTGCCAGCAGTTTGTTGGCAGCAGGAGGCTACACCTTC; CDR3 protein: CASSLLAAGGYTF
D gene: TRBD2; J gene: TRBJ2-2; clone size: -; V gene: TRBV7-8; CDR3 DNA: TGTGCCAGCAGCGCCCGACAGCGGGAGGTAGCGAACACCGGGGAGCTGTTTTTT; CDR3 protein: CASSARQREVANTGELFF
D gene: -; J gene: TRBJ2-1; clone size: -; V gene: TRBV11-2; CDR3 DNA: TGTGCCAGCAGCTTATCCCTCAATGAGCAGTTCTTC; CDR3 protein: CASSLSLNEQFF
D gene: TRBD2; J gene: TRBJ2-7; clone size: -; V gene: TRBV5-1; CDR3 DNA: TGCGCCAGCAGCTTAGCTCTACTAGCGGGAGCCCCCGACGAGCAGTACTTC; CDR3 protein: CASSLALLAGAPDEQYF
D gene: TRBD2; J gene: TRBJ2-1; clone size: -; V gene: TRBV6-5; CDR3 DNA: TGTGCCACCCGGAGACTAGCGGGAGAGAAGAATGAGCAGTTCTTC; CDR3 protein: CATRRLAGEKNEQFF
D gene: -; J gene: TRBJ2-1; clone size: -; V gene: TRBV28; CDR3 DNA: TGTGCCAGCATCTCCGGAACAGGAGCGGGCTCCTACAATGAGCAGTTCTTC; CDR3 protein: CASISGTGAGSYNEQFF
D gene: TRBD1; J gene: TRBJ1-4; clone size: -; V gene: TRBV7-9; CDR3 DNA: TGTGCCAGCAGCCCTCGGACAGGGGGAGAAAAACTGTTTTTT; CDR3 protein: CASSPRTGGEKLFF
D gene: -; J gene: TRBJ2-7; clone size: -; V gene: TRBV21-1; CDR3 DNA: TGTGCCAGCAGCAAACCCGGGCCTCAACGGGACAGGGGAATATACGAGCAGTACTTC; CDR3 protein: CASSKPGPQRDRGIYEQYF
D gene: TRBD2; J gene: TRBJ2-7; clone size: -; V gene: TRBV6-5; CDR3 DNA: TGTGCCAGCAACCAAGGACTAGCGGGAGCCTACGAGCAGTACTTC; CDR3 protein: CASNQGLAGAYEQYF
D gene: -; J gene: TRBJ2-5; clone size: -; V gene: TRBV2; CDR3 DNA: TGTGCCAGCAGTGGATGGGCGGGGCCGGGGGAGACCCAGTACTTC; CDR3 protein: CASSGWAGPGETQYF
D gene: -; J gene: TRBJ2-2; clone size: -; V gene: TRBV28; CDR3 DNA: TGTGCCAGCAGTAATCTTATGGGGGAGCTGTTTTTT; CDR3 protein: CASSNLMGELFF
D gene: -; J gene: TRBJ1-1; clone size: few; V gene: TRBV2; CDR3 DNA: TGTGCCAGCACCCGGGGAGGTACTGAAGCTTTCTTT; CDR3 protein: CASTRGGTEAFF
D gene: -; J gene: TRBJ2-7; clone size: -; V gene: TRBV11-2; CDR3 DNA: TGTGCCAGCAGCCCCGGTTCTAGCGACTCCGAGCAGTACTTC; CDR3 protein: CASSPGSSDSEQYF
D gene: -; J gene: TRBJ2-1; clone size: -; V gene: TRBV28; CDR3 DNA: TGTGCCAGCAGCGTGCGTCGGGGGATAAGAGTCTACAATGAGCAGTTCTTC; CDR3 protein: CASSVRRGIRVYNEQFF
D gene: -; J gene: TRBJ1-3; clone size: once; V gene: TRBV6-5; CDR3 DNA: TGTGCCAGCAGTTACGACCTCCTCGGGAACACCATATATTTT; CDR3 protein: CASSYDLLGNTIYF
D gene: TRBD1; J gene: TRBJ1-5; clone size: -; V gene: TRBV18; CDR3 DNA: TGTGCCAGCTCACCCGGGACAGGGGGCGGGCAGCCCCAGCATTTT; CDR3 protein: CASSPGTGGGQPQHF
D gene: -; J gene: TRBJ1-1; clone size: -; V gene: TRBV10-3; CDR3 DNA: TGTGCCTCGGGCGGGGGGACTGAAGCTTTCTTT; CDR3 protein: CASGGGTEAFF
D gene: -; J gene: TRBJ2-2; clone size: once; V gene: TRBV25-1; CDR3 DNA: TGTGCCAGCAGTGTCGGGGGAACCGGGGAGCTGTTTTTT; CDR3 protein: CASSVGGTGELFF
D gene: -; J gene: TRBJ2-5; clone size: -; V gene: TRBV18; CDR3 DNA: TGTGCCAGCTCATCTTCTCAAGAGACCCAGTACTTC; CDR3 protein: CASSSSQETQYF
D gene: TRBD2; J gene: TRBJ2-5; clone size: -; V gene: TRBV5-4; CDR3 DNA: TGTGCCAGCAGCTTGTCGGGGACTAGCCGGTGGGAGACCCAGTACTTC; CDR3 protein: CASSLSGTSRWETQYF
D gene: -; J gene: TRBJ2-7; clone size: -; V gene: TRBV2; CDR3 DNA: TGTGCCAGCAGGGACTCAAGGGACGAGCAGTACTTC; CDR3 protein: CASRDSRDEQYF
D gene: -; J gene: TRBJ2-3; clone size: -; V gene: TRBV18; CDR3 DNA: TGTGCCAGCTCACCCAGCGCTTTAACAGATACGCAGTATTTT; CDR3 protein: CASSPSALTDTQYF
D gene: -; J gene: TRBJ1-2; clone size: -; V gene: TRBV29-1; CDR3 DNA: TGCAGCGTTGAAGAGGATCTCGGGGGAGGCTACACCTTC; CDR3 protein: CSVEEDLGGGYTF
D gene: -; J gene: TRBJ1-5; clone size: -; V gene: TRBV6-5; CDR3 DNA: TGTGCCAGCAGTTACTCACGGGACTCCAGCAATCAGCCCCAGCATTTT; CDR3 protein: CASSYSRDSSNQPQHF
D gene: TRBD1; J gene: TRBJ2-7; clone size: -; V gene: TRBV28; CDR3 DNA: TGTGCCAGCAGTCCGGGACAGGGTTCCGACGAGCAGTACTTC; CDR3 protein: CASSPGQGSDEQYF
D gene: -; J gene: TRBJ1-2; clone size: -; V gene: TRBV28; CDR3 DNA: TGTGCCAGCAGTTTAACGGGACATAACTATGGCTACACCTTC; CDR3 protein: CASSLTGHNYGYTF
D gene: TRBD2; J gene: TRBJ2-7; clone size: -; V gene: TRBV7-2; CDR3 DNA: TGTGCCAGCAGCCCCAGGACTAGCGGCGCCTACGAGCAGTACTTC; CDR3 protein: CASSPRTSGAYEQYF
D gene: -; J gene: TRBJ2-1; clone size: -; V gene: TRBV5-3; CDR3 DNA: TGTGCCAGAAGCTTGACGGGAGTGGCCTACAATGAGCAGTTCTTC; CDR3 protein: CARSLTGVAYNEQFF
D gene: -; J gene: TRBJ2-7; clone size: -; V gene: TRBV3-1/TRBV3-2; CDR3 DNA: TGTGCCAGCAGCTTGGGACTGACCTACGAGCAGTACTTC; CDR3 protein: CASSLGLTYEQYF
D gene: -; J gene: TRBJ1-3; clone size: -; V gene: TRBV2; CDR3 DNA: TGTGCCAGCAGTGAAGCGCCCGGGGCTGGAAACACCATATATTTT; CDR3 protein: CASSEAPGAGNTIYF
D gene: TRBD1; J gene: TRBJ1-5; clone size: -; V gene: TRBV27; CDR3 DNA: TGTGCCAGCAGGCCGGGACAGGGGGCAGGAGGCAATCAGCCCCAGCATTTT; CDR3 protein: CASRPGQGAGGNQPQHF
D gene: TRBD2; J gene: TRBJ2-2; clone size: -; V gene: TRBV30; CDR3 DNA: TGTGCCTGGAGCCGAGGACTAGTCGACACCGGGGAGCTGTTTTTT; CDR3 protein: CAWSRGLVDTGELFF
D gene: -; J gene: TRBJ1-4; clone size: few; V gene: TRBV4-1; CDR3 DNA: TGCGCCAGCAGCTACAGGGTGACGGCTAATGAAAAACTGTTTTTT; CDR3 protein: CASSYRVTANEKLFF
D gene: -; J gene: TRBJ1-5; clone size: -; V gene: TRBV12-3/TRBV12-4; CDR3 DNA: TGTGCCAGCACCCATGGCCATCAGCCCCAGCATTTT; CDR3 protein: CASTHGHQPQHF
D gene: -; J gene: TRBJ2-2; clone size: -; V gene: TRBV6-5; CDR3 DNA: TGTGCCAGCATGAGGCTTACGGGAGCGACCGGGGAGCTGTTTTTT; CDR3 protein: CASMRLTGATGELFF
D gene: -; J gene: TRBJ2-1; clone size: -; V gene: TRBV6-5; CDR3 DNA: TGTGCCAGCAGGCTTGAGGACTCCGTCTACAATGAGCAGTTCTTC; CDR3 protein: CASRLEDSVYNEQFF
D gene: TRBD1; J gene: TRBJ1-1; clone size: few; V gene: TRBV6-5; CDR3 DNA: TGTGCCAGCAGTCCGTGGACAGGGGACACTGAAGCTTTCTTT; CDR3 protein: CASSPWTGDTEAFF